Detailed here is one T cell receptor (beta chain). Its antigen remains unknown. Germline V gene lookup returns CDR1 LNHDA and CDR2 SQIVND (reference sequence). The CDR3 sequence is 14 residues long. After removal of 4 bases from V and 9 bases from J, the junction contained 7 bases not matched to a gene. Researchers grouped second doses given at about 4 or about 12 weeks into one pool. This sample is part of a study of T cell responses to AZD1222 COVID-19 vaccine. Study-level points and caveats: Spike-specific TCR breadth and depth were elevated following two AZD1222 doses.

Some clones are missing from TCRdb's copy, which holds only in-frame ones; the method was immunoSEQ multiplex PCR. The table lists around 140,000 clones, roughly 92% of them singletons. Sequencing used peripheral blood, obtained 28 days after the second AZD1222 dose. The clonotype was recovered from an adult who received the AZD1222 COVID-19 vaccine. The chain uses TRBV19 and TRBJ2-4, with TRBD1 matching over 9 bases. The CDR3: CASSRSLGQGIQYF. The CDR3 DNA follows: TGTGCCAGTAGTAGATCCTTGGGACAGGGCATTCAGTACTTC.